This entry describes one T cell receptor beta chain. The junction departs from the called germline gene at one end, perhaps through a read error. MiXCR, applied by TCRdb to the PCR reads, yields one record per CDR3 protein. The data contain 90,000 or so distinct CDR3 sequences, around 27% of them singletons. These data are taken from a study of molecular identifiers for immune sequencing clone quantification. The germline V gene has CDR1 SGHAT and CDR2 FQNNGV. This CDR3 has 16 residues. Naive CD8 libraries used 20,000 to 1,000,000 sorted cells and 10%, 30% or 50% RNA. Naive CD8 T cell sorting was performed on the CD8+CD4-CCR7+CD45RA+ phenotype.

This chain joins TRBV11-2 and TRBJ1-4, with TRBD1 matching over 7 bases. The sequencing input was naive CD8+ T cells from blood, with Jurkat cell RNA spiked in. As to subset: FACS-sorted CD8+CD4-CCR7+CD45RA+ naive T cells. The clonotype comes from a human donor in good health. Some libraries in this study had Jurkat cell RNA spiked in. The CDR3 bases are TGTGCCAGCAGCCAGGGGGACTCAGGTTGGGATGAAAAACTGGTTTTT. Its translation: CASSQGDSGWDEKLVF.